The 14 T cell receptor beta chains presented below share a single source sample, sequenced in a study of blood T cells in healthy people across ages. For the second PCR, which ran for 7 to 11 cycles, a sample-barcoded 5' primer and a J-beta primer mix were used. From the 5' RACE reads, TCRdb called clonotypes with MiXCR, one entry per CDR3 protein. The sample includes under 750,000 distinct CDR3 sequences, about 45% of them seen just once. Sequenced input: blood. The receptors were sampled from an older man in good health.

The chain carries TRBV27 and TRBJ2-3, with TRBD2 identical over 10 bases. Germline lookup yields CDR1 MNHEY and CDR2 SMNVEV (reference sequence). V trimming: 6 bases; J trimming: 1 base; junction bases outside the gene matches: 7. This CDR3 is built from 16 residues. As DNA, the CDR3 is TGTGCCAGCAGCCAAACCGGGACTAGCGGCACAGATACGCAGTATTTT. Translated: CASSQTGTSGTDTQYF.

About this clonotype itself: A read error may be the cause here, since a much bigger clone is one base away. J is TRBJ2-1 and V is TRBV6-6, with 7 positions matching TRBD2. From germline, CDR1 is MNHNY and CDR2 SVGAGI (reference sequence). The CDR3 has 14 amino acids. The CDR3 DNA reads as TGTGCCGGCAGTTACACCCGACTAGCTAATGAGCAGTTCTTC. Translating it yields CAGSYTRLANEQFF.

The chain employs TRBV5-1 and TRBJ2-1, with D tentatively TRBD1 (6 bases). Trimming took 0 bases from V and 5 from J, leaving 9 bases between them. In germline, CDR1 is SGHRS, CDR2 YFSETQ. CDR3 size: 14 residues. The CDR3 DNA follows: TGCGCCAGCAGCTTGGGACAGGCCGACAATGAGCAGTTCTTC. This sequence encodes CASSLGQADNEQFF.

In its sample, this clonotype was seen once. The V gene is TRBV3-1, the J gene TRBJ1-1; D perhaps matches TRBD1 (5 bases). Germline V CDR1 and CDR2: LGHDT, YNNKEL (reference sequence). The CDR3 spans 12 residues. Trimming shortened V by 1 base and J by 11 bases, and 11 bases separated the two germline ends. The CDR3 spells CASSQGQGRAFF. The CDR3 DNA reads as TGTGCCAGCAGCCAAGGCCAGGGCAGGGCTTTCTTT.

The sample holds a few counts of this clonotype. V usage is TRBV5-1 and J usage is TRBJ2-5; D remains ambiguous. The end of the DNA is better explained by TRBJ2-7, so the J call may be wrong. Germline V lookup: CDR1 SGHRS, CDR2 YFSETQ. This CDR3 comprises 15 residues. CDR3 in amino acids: CASSLGPISSYEQYF. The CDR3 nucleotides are TGCGCCAGCAGCTTGGGACCGATATCCTCCTACGAGCAGTACTTC.

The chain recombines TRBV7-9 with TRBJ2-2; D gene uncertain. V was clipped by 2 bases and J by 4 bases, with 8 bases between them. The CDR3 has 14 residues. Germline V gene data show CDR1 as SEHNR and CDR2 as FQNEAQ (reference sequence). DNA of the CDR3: TGTGCCAGCAGCTTATCCCAACCCACCGGGGAGCTGTTTTTT. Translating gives CASSLSQPTGELFF.

CDR3 residues: CASSVRESSYNEQFF. For the CDR3, the DNA is TGTGCCAGCAGCGTCAGGGAGAGCTCCTACAATGAGCAGTTCTTC. The genes are TRBV11-2 and TRBJ2-1; perhaps D is TRBD1 or TRBD2 (5 bases each). This CDR3 has 15 amino acids. Trimming took off 5 bases at V and 0 bases at J, with 11 bases between the two ends. Germline-derived CDR1 and CDR2 are SGHAT and FQNNGV.

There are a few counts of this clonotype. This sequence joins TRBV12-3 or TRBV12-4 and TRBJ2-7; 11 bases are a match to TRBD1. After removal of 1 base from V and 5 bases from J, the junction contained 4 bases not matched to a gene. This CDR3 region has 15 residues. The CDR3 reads CASSLVDRGPDEQYF. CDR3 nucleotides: TGTGCCAGCAGTTTAGTGGACAGGGGGCCGGACGAGCAGTACTTC.

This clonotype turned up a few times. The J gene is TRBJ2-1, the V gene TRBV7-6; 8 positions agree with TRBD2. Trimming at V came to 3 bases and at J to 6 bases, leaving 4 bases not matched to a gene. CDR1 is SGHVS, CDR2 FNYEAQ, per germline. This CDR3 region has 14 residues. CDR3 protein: CASSFSGNRNEQFF. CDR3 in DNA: TGTGCCAGCAGCTTTAGCGGGAACCGCAATGAGCAGTTCTTC.

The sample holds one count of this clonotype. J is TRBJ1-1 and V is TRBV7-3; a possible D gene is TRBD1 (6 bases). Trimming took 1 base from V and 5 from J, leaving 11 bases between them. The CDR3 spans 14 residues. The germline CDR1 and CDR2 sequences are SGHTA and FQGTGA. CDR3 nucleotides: TGTGCCAGCAGCTTAAACGCAGGGGCGACTGAAGCTTTCTTT. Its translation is CASSLNAGATEAFF.

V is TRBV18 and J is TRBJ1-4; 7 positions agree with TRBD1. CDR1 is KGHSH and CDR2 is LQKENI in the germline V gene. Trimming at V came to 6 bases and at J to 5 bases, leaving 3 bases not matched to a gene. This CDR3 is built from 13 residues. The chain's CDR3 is CASSAGQNEKLFF. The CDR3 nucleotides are TGTGCCAGCTCCGCGGGACAGAATGAAAAACTGTTTTTT.

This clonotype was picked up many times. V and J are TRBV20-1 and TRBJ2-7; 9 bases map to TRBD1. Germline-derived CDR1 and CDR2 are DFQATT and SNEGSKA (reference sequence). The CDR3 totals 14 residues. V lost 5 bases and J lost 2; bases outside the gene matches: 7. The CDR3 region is CSAFPGQGTYEQYF. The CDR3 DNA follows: TGCAGTGCTTTCCCGGGACAGGGAACCTACGAGCAGTACTTC.

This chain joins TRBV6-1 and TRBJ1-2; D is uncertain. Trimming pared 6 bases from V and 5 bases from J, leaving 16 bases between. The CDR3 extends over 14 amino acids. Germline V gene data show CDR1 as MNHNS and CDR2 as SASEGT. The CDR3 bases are TGTGCCAGCAGGGACCCCGGGAATCGGTATGGCTACACCTTC. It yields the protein CASRDPGNRYGYTF.

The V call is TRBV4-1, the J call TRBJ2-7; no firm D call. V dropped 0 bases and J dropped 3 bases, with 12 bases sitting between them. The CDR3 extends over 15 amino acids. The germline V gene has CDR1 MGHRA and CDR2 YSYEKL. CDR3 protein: CASSQDPGNFYEQYF. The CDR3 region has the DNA TGCGCCAGCAGCCAAGATCCCGGAAATTTCTACGAGCAGTACTTC.